One and the same sample provided the 23 T cell receptor beta chains below, sequenced in a study of OX40 agonist ivuxolimab in advanced cancers. Assay used: immunoSEQ multiplex PCR; TCRdb lists only in-frame clones, some missing. The data contain just over 14,000 clones, around four fifths of them singletons. This sample comprised CD4+ or CD8+ T cells sorted from blood, obtained in a trial of the OX40 agonist ivuxolimab. These receptors came from an adult with an advanced solid tumor such as melanoma, head and neck, liver or kidney cancer.

The V and J genes are TRBV7-6 and TRBJ2-1; D not resolved. V shed 1 base and J shed 7 bases, with 8 bases lying between them. The CDR3 is 13 amino acids. CDR1 SGHVS and CDR2 FNYEAQ come from the germline V gene. The CDR3: CASSLGLRNEQFF. The CDR3 bases are TGTGCCAGCAGCTTAGGGCTGAGGAATGAGCAGTTCTTC.

V is TRBV6-4 and J is TRBJ2-2, with no clear D. This CDR3 region has 13 residues. Germline lookup yields CDR1 MRHNA and CDR2 SNTAGT. V lost 2 bases, J lost 3 bases, and 4 bases lay in between. The CDR3 region has the DNA TGTGCCAGCAGTGACCGGGACACCGGGGAGCTGTTTTTT. It encodes CASSDRDTGELFF.

V and J are TRBV5-5 and TRBJ1-2; D call uncertain. This CDR3 contains 14 residues. Germline V gene lookup returns CDR1 SGHKS and CDR2 YYEKEE (reference sequence). V was clipped by 4 bases and J by 6 bases, with 16 bases between them. The CDR3 bases are TGTGCCAGCAGCCTATCCCCATGGGCCAATGGCTACACCTTC. Protein: CASSLSPWANGYTF.

CDR3 protein: CASSMTLAGGPGDTQYF. CDR3 bases: TGTGCCAGCAGCATGACACTAGCGGGAGGGCCAGGAGATACGCAGTATTTT. The chain is built from TRBV5-6 and TRBJ2-3; 13 bases line up with TRBD2. Looked up from germline, CDR1 is SGHDT and CDR2 is YYEEEE. The CDR3 has 17 residues. V shed 4 bases, J shed 5 bases, and the junction held 10 bases outside the gene matches.

The rearrangement joins TRBV27 to TRBJ2-7; TRBD2 is a possible D gene (5 bases). With 5 bases removed from V and 0 bases from J, the gap between germline ends came to 5 bases. Germline CDR1 MNHEY, CDR2 SMNVEV (reference sequence). The CDR3 runs to 12 residues. As DNA, the CDR3 is TGTGCCAGCAGTACTAGCTCCTACGAGCAGTACTTC. It is translated as CASSTSSYEQYF.

The V gene is TRBV28, the J gene TRBJ2-3; the D gene is possibly TRBD2 (7 bases). CDR1 and CDR2 from the germline V gene are MDHEN and SYDVKM. The CDR3 sequence is 14 residues long. Trimming took off 3 bases at V and 6 bases at J, with 13 bases between the two ends. CDR3 DNA: TGTGCCAGCAGTTTCTCAGGGAGGGGGGATACGCAGTATTTT. Translation gives CASSFSGRGDTQYF.

V usage is TRBV9 and J usage is TRBJ2-3; D gene uncertain. CDR3 length: 13 residues. Trimming took 0 bases from V and 4 from J, leaving 6 bases between them. Germline assignment: CDR1 SGDLS and CDR2 YYNGEE. The CDR3 here is CASSVGGSDTQYF. In nucleotides, the CDR3 is TGTGCCAGCAGCGTAGGTGGTTCAGATACGCAGTATTTT.

V is TRBV6-5 and J is TRBJ2-1; 13 bases line up with TRBD2. CDR1 and CDR2 (germline): MNHEY, SVGAGI. J lost 9 bases, V lost 6 bases, and 8 bases had no gene match. This CDR3 contains 15 residues. CDR3 sequence reads: CASSPGLAGVGEQFF. Written as DNA, the CDR3 is TGTGCCAGCAGCCCCGGACTAGCGGGAGTTGGTGAGCAGTTCTTC.

This chain joins TRBV19 and TRBJ1-5; perhaps TRBD1 as D (5 bases). The CDR3 contains 17 residues. Trimming pared 5 bases from V and 3 bases from J, leaving 20 bases between. CDR1 and CDR2 (germline): LNHDA, SQIVND (reference sequence). The CDR3 DNA is TGTGCCAGTAGTCTAAGTTCAGGGATGGCCTACAATCAGCCCCAGCATTTT. As protein: CASSLSSGMAYNQPQHF. The whole variable domain, remainder taken from reference TRBV19 and TRBJ1-5, is DGGITQSPKYLFRKEGQNVTLSCEQNLNHDAMYWYRQDPGQGLRLIYYSQIVNDFQKGDIAEGYSVSREKKESFPLTVTSAQKNPTAFYLCASSLSSGMAYNQPQHFGDGTRLSIL.

This clone has only a few counts. This rearrangement joins TRBV14 to TRBJ2-7; 10 bases are a match to TRBD2. Germline V gene sequence: CDR1 SGHDN, CDR2 FVKESK. CDR3 length: 13 residues. J lost 6 bases, V lost 4 bases, and 3 bases had no gene match. The CDR3 here is CASSLSGRGEQYF. The DNA of the CDR3 is TGTGCCAGCAGCCTCAGCGGGAGGGGCGAGCAGTACTTC.

The chain links TRBV4-1 to TRBJ1-1; 7 bases map to TRBD1. Germline-derived CDR1 and CDR2 are MGHRA and YSYEKL. The CDR3 is 15 residues long. Unmatched junction bases numbered 3, after V lost 2 bases and J lost 0 bases. The CDR3: CASSQRTGVNTEAFF. As DNA, the CDR3 is TGCGCCAGCAGCCAAAGGACAGGAGTGAACACTGAAGCTTTCTTT.

The chain combines TRBV5-4 with TRBJ2-7, with a possible D match to TRBD1 (6 bases). Germline CDR1 is SGHNT and CDR2 is YYREEE (reference sequence). The V end lost 2 bases, the J end lost 7 bases, and 13 bases lay between the germline ends. CDR3 size: 13 residues. The chain's CDR3 is CASSLQGSGEQYF. The DNA for the CDR3 is TGTGCCAGCAGCTTACAGGGAAGCGGAGAGCAGTACTTC.

This clone was seen only a few times. V gene TRBV5-4 combines with J gene TRBJ2-2, with 14 bases fitting TRBD2. The CDR3 runs to 18 residues. CDR1 and CDR2 (germline): SGHNT, YYREEE (reference sequence). V gave up 0 bases and J gave up 0 bases; unmatched junction bases: 1. The CDR3 here is CASSLGLAGGPNTGELFF. The CDR3 DNA sequence: TGTGCCAGCAGCTTGGGACTAGCGGGGGGGCCGAACACCGGGGAGCTGTTTTTT.

CDR3 sequence (DNA): TGTGCCAGCAGCGTAGGGGGGTTTAATTCACCCCTCCACTTT. It yields the protein CASSVGGFNSPLHF. The chain combines TRBV9 with TRBJ1-6; TRBD1 is a possible D gene (5 bases). The CDR3 totals 14 residues. V was clipped by 0 bases and J by 6 bases, with 7 bases between them. The germline V gene encodes CDR1 SGDLS and CDR2 YYNGEE.

The chain links TRBV9 to TRBJ2-1; 8 nucleotides match TRBD2. The CDR3 is made up of 15 amino acids. J gave up 7 bases and V 3 bases, and 9 bases lay outside the gene matches. The V gene's germline CDR1 is SGDLS and CDR2 YYNGEE. CDR3 amino acids: CASSGELAAMNEQFF. The CDR3 DNA is TGTGCCAGCAGCGGGGAACTAGCGGCAATGAATGAGCAGTTCTTC.

A single count supports this clone. This sequence joins TRBV20-1 and TRBJ2-7; D is unclear. Germline assignment: CDR1 DFQATT and CDR2 SNEGSKA (reference sequence). The CDR3 length is 11 residues. The CDR3 region is CLFADSYEQYF. CDR3 in DNA: TGCCTGTTCGCGGATTCCTACGAGCAGTACTTC.

This clone came up once. The chain employs TRBV25-1 and TRBJ1-1; 7 bases line up with TRBD1. CDR1 MGHDK and CDR2 SYGVNS come from the germline V gene. V lost 5 bases, J lost 2 bases, and 2 bases stayed unmatched. The CDR3 length is 13 residues. CDR3 nucleotides: TGTGCCAGCAGTATAGGGGGCAACACTGAAGCTTTCTTT. Its translation is CASSIGGNTEAFF.

This clone was seen just once. The chain combines TRBV7-3 with TRBJ2-6; 8 nucleotides align to TRBD1. V lost 1 base and J lost 0; bases outside the gene matches: 14. In germline, CDR1 is SGHTA, CDR2 FQGTGA. This CDR3 is 21 amino acids long. This chain's CDR3 is CASSLMGQAYYDSSGANVLTF. In DNA, the CDR3 is TGTGCCAGCAGCTTAATGGGACAGGCATATTACGATTCCTCTGGGGCCAACGTCCTGACTTTC.

J is TRBJ2-7 and V is TRBV13, with D unresolved. The CDR3 covers 13 residues. From germline, CDR1 is PRHDT and CDR2 FYEKMQ (reference sequence). The V end lost 5 bases, the J end lost 0 bases, and 8 bases lay between the germline ends. The CDR3 bases are TGTGCCAGCAGCACAGCGAACTCCTACGAGCAGTACTTC. It specifies CASSTANSYEQYF.

The chain employs TRBV19 and TRBJ2-1; D may match TRBD1 or TRBD2 (5 bases each). CDR1 is LNHDA and CDR2 is SQIVND in the germline V gene (reference sequence). V lost 3 bases, J lost 9 bases, and 6 bases lay in between. The CDR3 consists of 11 residues. CDR3 loop: CASSIGGEQFF. The CDR3 DNA is TGTGCCAGTAGTATTGGGGGTGAGCAGTTCTTC. The whole variable domain, filled in from reference TRBV19 and TRBJ2-1, reads DGGITQSPKYLFRKEGQNVTLSCEQNLNHDAMYWYRQDPGQGLRLIYYSQIVNDFQKGDIAEGYSVSREKKESFPLTVTSAQKNPTAFYLCASSIGGEQFFGPGTRLTVL.

This chain links TRBV7-9 with TRBJ2-5; TRBD2 agrees at 11 bases. V was clipped by 3 bases and J by 4 bases; unmatched bases: 7. This CDR3 has 16 amino acids. From germline, CDR1 is SEHNR and CDR2 FQNEAQ (reference sequence). CDR3 protein: CASSFLAGGKGETQYF. The CDR3 DNA reads as TGTGCCAGCAGCTTCCTAGCGGGGGGAAAGGGAGAGACCCAGTACTTC.

The V call is TRBV4-1, the J call TRBJ2-7, with a weak D call TRBD1 (5 bases). Trimming cost V 2 bases and J 5 bases, with 10 bases left between them. The CDR3 sequence is 13 residues long. Germline lookup yields CDR1 MGHRA and CDR2 YSYEKL. CDR3 coding DNA: TGCGCCAGCAGCCAATCGACAGTTAACGAGCAGTACTTC. Protein sequence: CASSQSTVNEQYF.

The chain joins TRBV7-9 to TRBJ2-3, with D tentatively TRBD1 (5 bases). The CDR3 contains 14 residues. Germline-derived CDR1 and CDR2 are SEHNR and FQNEAQ (reference sequence). The germline V and J ends were trimmed by 1 base and 2 bases, with 7 bases remaining between them. The CDR3 protein is CASSLEGDTDTQYF. The CDR3 DNA is TGTGCCAGCAGCTTAGAAGGGGACACAGATACGCAGTATTTT.